This T cell receptor beta chain was identified in a study of blood T cell repertoires in COVID-19. At the level of the study: Material from acute and convalescent COVID-19 was sourced from the United States, Italy and Spain. T cells, B-cell-depleted T cells, or PBMCs provided the cDNA or gDNA that served as material.

V was clipped by 1 base and J by 5 bases, with 9 bases between them. Germline CDR1 and CDR2: SGHNT and YYREEE (reference sequence). The CDR3 contains 13 residues. As originally analysed: Counts of nucleated cells, estimated from reference gene primer amplification, were obtained. Clones were sequenced by immunoSEQ multiplex PCR, and TCRdb holds only the in-frame ones, with some missing. V, J and clone size derive from that table, while D and trimming were established from the DNA sequence. This repertoire shows over 300,000 clones, around 89% found once; its top ten account for 0.95% to 1.5%. This clone was observed a handful of times.

This TCR was recovered from a man aged 35-49 years with acute or convalescent COVID-19. The sample taken for sequencing was peripheral blood. The chain has TRBV5-4 and TRBJ1-1; D is unclear. The CDR3: CASSLTETTEAFF. CDR3 coding DNA: TGTGCCAGCAGCTTGACGGAGACTACTGAAGCTTTCTTT.